This T cell receptor (beta chain) was identified in a study of blood T cell repertoires in COVID-19. At the level of the study: PBMCs, B-cell-depleted T cells, or T cells were the source of the cDNA or gDNA that made up the material.

Clones were read by immunoSEQ multiplex PCR, and TCRdb kept only the in-frame ones, dropping some. This sample has 200,000 to 250,000 clones, with almost 90% found just once. This CDR3 is 15 amino acids long. Unmatched junction bases numbered 8, after V lost 5 bases and J lost 9 bases. Germline loops: CDR1 SGHRS, CDR2 YFSETQ. This receptor was identified in a woman aged 60-75 years with acute or convalescent COVID-19. The source material was peripheral blood. V usage is TRBV5-1 and J usage is TRBJ1-6; 10 bases align to TRBD1. The CDR3 DNA sequence: TGCGCCAGCAGACTAGAAGGACAGGGGGGTTCACCCCTCCACTTT. Amino acid sequence: CASRLEGQGGSPLHF.